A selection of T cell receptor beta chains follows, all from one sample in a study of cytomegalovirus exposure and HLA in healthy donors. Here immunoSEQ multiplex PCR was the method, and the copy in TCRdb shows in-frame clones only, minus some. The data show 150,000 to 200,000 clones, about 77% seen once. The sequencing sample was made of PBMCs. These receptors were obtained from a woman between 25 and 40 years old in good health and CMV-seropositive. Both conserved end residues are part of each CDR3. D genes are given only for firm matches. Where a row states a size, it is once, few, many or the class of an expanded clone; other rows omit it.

CDR3aa: CASSYKRSGNTIYF
CDR3nt: TGTGCCAGCAGTTACAAGCGCTCTGGAAACACCATATATTTT
j_gene: TRBJ1-3
abundance: once
d_gene: NA
v_gene: TRBV6-5

CDR3aa: CASSPDRRTTNRNTEAFF
CDR3nt: TGTGCCAGCAGCCCCGACCGTCGGACTACAAACAGGAACACTGAAGCTTTCTTT
j_gene: TRBJ1-1
abundance: NA
d_gene: NA
v_gene: TRBV11-2

CDR3aa: CASSLGYSNQPQHF
CDR3nt: TGTGCCAGTAGTCTCGGTTATAGCAATCAGCCCCAGCATTTT
j_gene: TRBJ1-5
abundance: NA
d_gene: NA
v_gene: TRBV19

CDR3aa: CASSFQGQGEYEQYF
CDR3nt: TGTGCCAGCAGCTTCCAGGGACAGGGCGAGTACGAGCAGTACTTC
j_gene: TRBJ2-7
abundance: NA
d_gene: TRBD1
v_gene: TRBV7-2

CDR3aa: CASSPQGQQNTEAFF
CDR3nt: TGTGCCAGTAGTCCTCAGGGACAGCAAAACACTGAAGCTTTCTTT
j_gene: TRBJ1-1
abundance: NA
d_gene: TRBD1
v_gene: TRBV19

CDR3aa: CASSSKDRAHEQYF
CDR3nt: TGTGCCAGCAGTTCAAAAGACAGGGCCCACGAGCAGTACTTC
j_gene: TRBJ2-7
abundance: once
d_gene: TRBD1
v_gene: TRBV6-6

CDR3aa: CASSSPGTQKRGRFGELFF
CDR3nt: TGTGCCAGCAGCTCGCCCGGGACACAAAAGCGCGGCCGGTTCGGGGAGCTGTTTTTT
j_gene: TRBJ2-2
abundance: NA
d_gene: NA
v_gene: TRBV5-4

CDR3aa: CASSLDRNYGYTF
CDR3nt: TGCGCCAGCAGCTTGGACAGAAACTATGGCTACACCTTC
j_gene: TRBJ1-2
abundance: few
d_gene: NA
v_gene: TRBV5-1

CDR3aa: CASSSEGGWIGELFF
CDR3nt: TGTGCCAGCAGCTCGGAGGGAGGGTGGATCGGGGAGCTGTTTTTT
j_gene: TRBJ2-2
abundance: once
d_gene: TRBD2
v_gene: TRBV7-6

CDR3aa: CASSLLAGGNNEQFF
CDR3nt: TGTGCCAGCAGCTTGTTAGCGGGAGGGAACAATGAGCAGTTCTTC
j_gene: TRBJ2-1
abundance: NA
d_gene: TRBD2
v_gene: TRBV5-6

CDR3aa: CASSLPGTLNTGELFF
CDR3nt: TGTGCCAGCAGCCTCCCCGGGACTTTAAACACCGGGGAGCTGTTTTTT
j_gene: TRBJ2-2
abundance: few
d_gene: NA
v_gene: TRBV11-1

CDR3aa: CASSKVRQKYQETQYF
CDR3nt: TGTGCCAGCAGCAAAGTGAGGCAGAAATACCAAGAGACCCAGTACTTC
j_gene: TRBJ2-5
abundance: NA
d_gene: NA
v_gene: TRBV21-1

CDR3aa: CASIPGGANQPQHF
CDR3nt: TGTGCCAGTATCCCGGGGGGGGCCAATCAGCCCCAGCATTTT
j_gene: TRBJ1-5
abundance: NA
d_gene: NA
v_gene: TRBV19

CDR3aa: CASSTAGGRETQYF
CDR3nt: TGTGCCAGCAGTACCGCAGGGGGCCGAGAGACCCAGTACTTC
j_gene: TRBJ2-5
abundance: NA
d_gene: TRBD1
v_gene: TRBV6-6

CDR3aa: CARGGGQGSETQYF
CDR3nt: TGTGCCAGAGGAGGGGGACAGGGAAGCGAGACCCAGTACTTC
j_gene: TRBJ2-5
abundance: once
d_gene: TRBD1
v_gene: TRBV2

CDR3aa: CASSEYGTSSSEQFF
CDR3nt: TGTGCCAGCAGTGAATATGGGACTAGCAGCAGTGAGCAGTTCTTC
j_gene: TRBJ2-1
abundance: few
d_gene: TRBD2
v_gene: TRBV25-1

CDR3aa: CASSFASGKETQYF
CDR3nt: TGCGCCAGCAGCTTCGCTAGCGGGAAAGAGACCCAGTACTTC
j_gene: TRBJ2-5
abundance: NA
d_gene: TRBD2
v_gene: TRBV5-1

CDR3aa: CASSSQGWGYTF
CDR3nt: TGTGCCAGCAGTTCGCAGGGATGGGGCTACACCTTC
j_gene: TRBJ1-2
abundance: NA
d_gene: NA
v_gene: TRBV27

CDR3aa: CASVFPHPRGRPNYEQYF
CDR3nt: TGTGCCAGCGTTTTCCCCCACCCCAGGGGGCGACCCAACTACGAGCAGTACTTC
j_gene: TRBJ2-7
abundance: once
d_gene: TRBD1
v_gene: TRBV19

CDR3aa: CASTAGPYTGELFF
CDR3nt: TGTGCCAGTACCGCGGGCCCTTACACCGGGGAGCTGTTTTTT
j_gene: TRBJ2-2
abundance: NA
d_gene: NA
v_gene: TRBV19

CDR3aa: CSSSFGQAGGKLFF
CDR3nt: TGTTCCAGCAGCTTTGGACAGGCGGGGGGAAAACTGTTTTTT
j_gene: TRBJ1-4
abundance: NA
d_gene: TRBD1
v_gene: TRBV7-9

CDR3aa: CASRPYREPGNTIYF
CDR3nt: TGTGCCAGCAGACCGTACAGGGAACCTGGAAACACCATATATTTT
j_gene: TRBJ1-3
abundance: NA
d_gene: NA
v_gene: TRBV27

CDR3aa: CASSRHSGSNTEAFF
CDR3nt: TGTGCCAGCAGCCGGCACAGCGGTTCGAACACTGAAGCTTTCTTT
j_gene: TRBJ1-1
abundance: once
d_gene: NA
v_gene: TRBV5-5

CDR3aa: CASGLAGRADTEAFF
CDR3nt: TGTGCTAGTGGTTTGGCGGGAAGGGCGGACACTGAAGCTTTCTTT
j_gene: TRBJ1-1
abundance: NA
d_gene: NA
v_gene: TRBV12-5

CDR3aa: CASSLGLSGRADTQYF
CDR3nt: TGTGCCAGCAGCTTGGGGTTGAGCGGGAGGGCAGATACGCAGTATTTT
j_gene: TRBJ2-3
abundance: NA
d_gene: TRBD2
v_gene: TRBV11-2

CDR3aa: CASSGYNGEQYF
CDR3nt: TGTGCCAGCAGTGGTTATAACGGCGAGCAGTACTTC
j_gene: TRBJ2-7
abundance: few
d_gene: NA
v_gene: TRBV6-5

CDR3aa: CASSPGQQYEQYF
CDR3nt: TGTGCCAGCAGCCCGGGACAGCAGTACGAGCAGTACTTC
j_gene: TRBJ2-7
abundance: NA
d_gene: TRBD1
v_gene: TRBV27

CDR3aa: CASSLGPRGSGTGELFF
CDR3nt: TGCGCCAGCAGTCTCGGCCCGCGGGGGTCGGGTACCGGGGAGCTGTTTTTT
j_gene: TRBJ2-2
abundance: NA
d_gene: TRBD2
v_gene: TRBV5-1

CDR3aa: CASSYSPGTYEQYF
CDR3nt: TGTGCCAGCAGTTACTCTCCAGGAACCTACGAGCAGTACTTC
j_gene: TRBJ2-7
abundance: NA
d_gene: NA
v_gene: TRBV6-5

CDR3aa: CSVEADYEQYF
CDR3nt: TGCAGCGTTGAGGCGGACTACGAGCAGTACTTC
j_gene: TRBJ2-7
abundance: few
d_gene: NA
v_gene: TRBV29-1

CDR3aa: CASSGPGQGTGELFF
CDR3nt: TGCGCCAGCAGCGGGCCGGGACAGGGAACCGGGGAGCTGTTTTTT
j_gene: TRBJ2-2
abundance: NA
d_gene: TRBD1
v_gene: TRBV5-1

CDR3aa: CASRDRARYEQYF
CDR3nt: TGTGCCAGCCGGGACAGGGCTCGCTACGAGCAGTACTTC
j_gene: TRBJ2-7
abundance: NA
d_gene: TRBD1
v_gene: TRBV6-1

CDR3aa: CASRRTGVLNGYTF
CDR3nt: TGTGCCAGTAGACGGACAGGGGTGTTGAATGGCTACACCTTC
j_gene: TRBJ1-2
abundance: NA
d_gene: TRBD1
v_gene: TRBV19

CDR3aa: CASSLAGLGGIEQYF
CDR3nt: TGTGCCAGCAGCTTAGCCGGACTAGGTGGAATCGAGCAGTACTTC
j_gene: TRBJ2-7
abundance: NA
d_gene: TRBD2
v_gene: TRBV11-1

CDR3aa: CASRNPPGYQETQYF
CDR3nt: TGTGCCAGCAGGAATCCCCCGGGATACCAAGAGACCCAGTACTTC
j_gene: TRBJ2-5
abundance: NA
d_gene: NA
v_gene: TRBV7-2

CDR3aa: CASKTLGGAGTPYEQYF
CDR3nt: TGTGCCAGCAAAACTCTAGGGGGGGCAGGGACCCCCTACGAGCAGTACTTC
j_gene: TRBJ2-7
abundance: NA
d_gene: NA
v_gene: TRBV7-8

CDR3aa: CASREYAGTEAFF
CDR3nt: TGCGCCAGCCGGGAGTATGCCGGCACTGAAGCTTTCTTT
j_gene: TRBJ1-1
abundance: few
d_gene: NA
v_gene: TRBV10-1

CDR3aa: CASSQRRSNEKLFF
CDR3nt: TGTGCCAGCAGCCAAAGGCGGTCTAATGAAAAACTGTTTTTT
j_gene: TRBJ1-4
abundance: NA
d_gene: NA
v_gene: TRBV4-2

CDR3aa: CASAESAGIGLRYTF
CDR3nt: TGTGCCAGCGCTGAGAGCGCGGGAATTGGATTGCGCTACACCTTC
j_gene: TRBJ1-2
abundance: once
d_gene: NA
v_gene: TRBV6-5

CDR3aa: CASCRGTANEKLFF
CDR3nt: TGCGCCAGCTGCCGAGGGACAGCTAATGAAAAACTGTTTTTT
j_gene: TRBJ1-4
abundance: NA
d_gene: TRBD1
v_gene: TRBV5-1

CDR3aa: CSVEAFLDNNYGYTF
CDR3nt: TGCAGCGTTGAAGCTTTCTTGGACAATAACTATGGCTACACCTTC
j_gene: TRBJ1-2
abundance: NA
d_gene: NA
v_gene: TRBV29-1

CDR3aa: CASSQRTSGSYEQYF
CDR3nt: TGCGCCAGCAGCCAACGTACTAGCGGGAGCTACGAGCAGTACTTC
j_gene: TRBJ2-7
abundance: NA
d_gene: TRBD2
v_gene: TRBV4-1

CDR3aa: CASSVLGTAPTSNYGYTF
CDR3nt: TGTGCCAGCAGCGTCTTAGGGACTGCGCCTACCTCTAACTATGGCTACACCTTC
j_gene: TRBJ1-2
abundance: NA
d_gene: NA
v_gene: TRBV9

CDR3aa: CASSQVRSGGANTGELFF
CDR3nt: TGCGCCAGCAGCCAAGTGAGAAGCGGGGGGGCGAACACCGGGGAGCTGTTTTTT
j_gene: TRBJ2-2
abundance: NA
d_gene: TRBD2
v_gene: TRBV4-3

CDR3aa: CSVGQGGGGYTF
CDR3nt: TGCAGCGTGGGACAGGGCGGCGGAGGCTACACCTTC
j_gene: TRBJ1-2
abundance: NA
d_gene: TRBD1
v_gene: TRBV29-1

CDR3aa: CAISSGGTSGTDTQYF
CDR3nt: TGTGCCATCAGCTCGGGGGGGACTAGCGGCACAGATACGCAGTATTTT
j_gene: TRBJ2-3
abundance: NA
d_gene: TRBD2
v_gene: TRBV10-3

CDR3aa: CASSLGTGGSDTEAFF
CDR3nt: TGCGCCAGCAGCTTGGGGACAGGGGGATCGGACACTGAAGCTTTCTTT
j_gene: TRBJ1-1
abundance: few
d_gene: TRBD1
v_gene: TRBV5-1

CDR3aa: CATSRDTDNTDTQYF
CDR3nt: TGTGCCACCAGCAGGGATACGGACAACACAGATACGCAGTATTTT
j_gene: TRBJ2-3
abundance: few
d_gene: NA
v_gene: TRBV15

CDR3aa: CASQRGIMNTEAFF
CDR3nt: TGTGCCAGCCAAAGAGGAATCATGAACACTGAAGCTTTCTTT
j_gene: TRBJ1-1
abundance: few
d_gene: NA
v_gene: TRBV5-6

CDR3aa: CASSIGNTEAFF
CDR3nt: TGTGCCAGTAGTATTGGCAACACTGAAGCTTTCTTT
j_gene: TRBJ1-1
abundance: NA
d_gene: NA
v_gene: TRBV19

CDR3aa: CASSVGRNSPLHF
CDR3nt: TGTGCCAGCAGCGTAGGCAGGAATTCACCCCTCCACTTT
j_gene: TRBJ1-6
abundance: NA
d_gene: NA
v_gene: TRBV9

CDR3aa: CAISGGLAGADTQYF
CDR3nt: TGTGCCATCAGTGGGGGACTAGCGGGGGCAGATACGCAGTATTTT
j_gene: TRBJ2-3
abundance: NA
d_gene: TRBD2
v_gene: TRBV10-3